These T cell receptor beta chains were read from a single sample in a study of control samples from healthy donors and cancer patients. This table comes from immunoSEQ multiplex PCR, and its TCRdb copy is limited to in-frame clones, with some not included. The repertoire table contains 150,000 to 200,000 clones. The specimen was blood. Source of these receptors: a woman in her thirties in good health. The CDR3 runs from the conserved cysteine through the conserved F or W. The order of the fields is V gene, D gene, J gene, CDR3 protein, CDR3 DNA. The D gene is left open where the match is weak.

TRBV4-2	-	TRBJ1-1	CASSQFQNRDTEAFF	TGTGCCAGCAGCCAATTTCAAAACAGGGACACTGAAGCTTTCTTT
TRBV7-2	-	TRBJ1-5	CASSLWGSNQPQHF	TGTGCCAGCAGCTTGTGGGGGAGCAATCAGCCCCAGCATTTT
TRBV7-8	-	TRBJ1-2	CASSLEARPPANYGYTF	TGTGCCAGCAGCTTAGAGGCCAGGCCTCCAGCAAACTATGGCTACACCTTC
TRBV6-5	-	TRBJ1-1	CASSYSRRVNTEAFF	TGTGCCAGCAGTTACTCTCGGAGGGTGAACACTGAAGCTTTCTTT
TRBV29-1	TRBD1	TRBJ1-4	CSVLGQGTEKLFF	TGCAGCGTTCTGGGACAGGGTACTGAAAAACTGTTTTTT
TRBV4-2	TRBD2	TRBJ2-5	CASSQFTIAGGRETQYF	TGTGCCAGCAGCCAATTTACTATCGCGGGGGGGCGAGAGACCCAGTACTTC
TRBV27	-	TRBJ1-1	CASSIRRGMNTEAFF	TGTGCCAGCAGCATCAGGAGGGGTATGAACACTGAAGCTTTCTTT
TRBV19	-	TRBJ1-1	CASSTVRNTEAFF	TGTGCCAGTAGTACGGTACGCAACACTGAAGCTTTCTTT
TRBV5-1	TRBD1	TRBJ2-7	CASSLRAGGTYEQYF	TGCGCCAGCAGCTTGAGGGCAGGGGGTACCTACGAGCAGTACTTC
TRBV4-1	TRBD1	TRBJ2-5	CASSHRDRKETQYF	TGCGCCAGCAGCCACCGGGACAGGAAAGAGACCCAGTACTTC
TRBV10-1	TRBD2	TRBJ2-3	CASSGTSGGTDTQYF	TGCGCCAGCAGTGGGACTAGCGGGGGCACAGATACGCAGTATTTT
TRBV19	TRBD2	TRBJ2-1	CASSILRGDNEQFF	TGTGCCAGTAGTATCTTGCGGGGGGACAATGAGCAGTTCTTC
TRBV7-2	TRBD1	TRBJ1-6	CASSFRDRHSPLHF	TGTGCCAGCAGCTTCCGGGACAGACATTCACCCCTCCACTTT
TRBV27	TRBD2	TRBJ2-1	CASSRSGVGYNEQFF	TGTGCCAGCAGCCGTAGCGGGGTAGGCTACAATGAGCAGTTCTTC
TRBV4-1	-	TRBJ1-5	CASSAGTYQPQHF	TGCGCCAGCAGCGCCGGGACCTATCAGCCCCAGCATTTT
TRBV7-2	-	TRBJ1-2	CASSLMEGSYGYTF	TGTGCCAGCAGCTTAATGGAGGGGTCCTATGGCTACACCTTC
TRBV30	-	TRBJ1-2	CAWTPLWDLSGYTF	TGTGCCTGGACCCCCCTATGGGACCTTAGCGGCTACACCTTC
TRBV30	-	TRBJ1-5	CAWSVSQGFQPQHF	TGTGCCTGGAGTGTTTCACAGGGTTTTCAGCCCCAGCATTTT
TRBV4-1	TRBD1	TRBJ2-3	CASSRGTGELNTQYF	TGCGCCAGCAGCCGAGGGACAGGGGAATTAAATACGCAGTATTTT
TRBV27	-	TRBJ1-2	CASSLKVNGFQGGYTF	TGTGCCAGCAGTTTAAAAGTAAATGGGTTCCAGGGTGGCTACACCTTC
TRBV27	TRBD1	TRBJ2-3	CASRRGQGFDTQYF	TGTGCCAGCAGGAGGGGACAGGGATTTGATACGCAGTATTTT
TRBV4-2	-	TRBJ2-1	CASSQDILAGEQFF	TGTGCCAGCAGCCAAGATATTTTGGCGGGGGAGCAGTTCTTC
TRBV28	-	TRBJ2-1	CASSPPRRGGYNEQFF	TGTGCCAGCAGTCCTCCCCGGCGTGGGGGCTACAATGAGCAGTTCTTC
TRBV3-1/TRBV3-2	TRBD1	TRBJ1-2	CASSLLTGGNYGYTF	TGTGCCAGCAGCCTCCTGACAGGGGGGAACTATGGCTACACCTTC